This paragraph covers one T cell receptor beta chain sequence. What it binds is not known. These data are taken from a study of radiotherapy plus CTLA-4 blockade in lung cancer. The overall study: Of all patients, over 15% responded objectively and 31% showed disease control.

Study-wide points: The authors reported that early blood T cell clone dynamics, with interferon-beta, best predicted response. The study found tumor-derived TCR clones expanded in blood after radiotherapy plus ipilimumab.

From germline, CDR1 is SGHRS and CDR2 YFSETQ. The CDR3 is made up of 15 amino acids. J gave up 3 bases and V 0 bases, and 3 bases lay outside the gene matches. The method was immunoSEQ multiplex PCR; TCRdb's version includes in-frame clones alone and lacks a portion of them. This table holds roughly 15,000 clones, 65% to 75% found once. The specimen comprised peripheral blood, sampled from a patient treated with radiotherapy plus ipilimumab. The rearrangement joins TRBV5-1 to TRBJ2-7; 10 nucleotides line up with TRBD2. This clonotype was obtained from a human donor with non-small cell lung cancer whose response to radiotherapy plus ipilimumab could not be evaluated. This CDR3 reads CASSLDTSGNYEQYV. The CDR3 DNA follows: TGCGCCAGCAGCTTGGATACTAGCGGGAACTACGAGCAGTACGTC.